The T cell receptor (beta chain) under discussion was sequenced for a study of shared clonotypes between healthy human individuals. Sequencing was at deep level. Profiling relied on immunoSEQ multiplex PCR, and the TCRdb table lists in-frame clones only, not all of them. The sample consists of around 240,000 clones, 65% to 70% of them appearing once. The source of this sequence is a young man in good health. Sequencing used memory CD4+ T cells sorted from blood. Subset in this sample: CD45RA-negative fraction.

CDR3 nucleotides: TGTGCCAGCAGTCTTCTCGGGACCCAGTACTTC. The encoded protein is CASSLLGTQYF. V and J are TRBV14 and TRBJ2-5; D not certain. The V end was cut by 6 bases, the J end by 7 bases, with 9 bases between. CDR1 and CDR2 from the germline V gene are SGHDN and FVKESK. This CDR3 is built from 11 residues.